This TCR beta chain appears in the sequencing data of a study of cytomegalovirus exposure and HLA in healthy donors. Study-wide context: Samples from HLA-typed donors yielded about 85 million unique TCRs in an early data release.

A note on this clone: Its specificity is not known. The junction and the germline gene differ at one end; a read error may be behind it.

Findings of the study overall: What was likely a sequencing artifact was a cluster of highly shared sequence variants. Relative to the roughly 700-donor mean, N-insertions were reportedly fewer in an Asian-associated ancestry cluster in a later analysis.

The PCR was carried out with 60 Vbeta primers and 13 Jbeta primers. Libraries were prepared by immunoSEQ multiplex PCR; TCRdb keeps only in-frame clonotypes and omits some of them. The sample holds a few hundred thousand clones, about three quarters seen once. This CDR3 comprises 15 residues. The germline V gene has CDR1 MNHEY and CDR2 SVGAGI. All the people who gave samples were healthy bone marrow donors. J is TRBJ2-7 and V is TRBV6-5; 8 bases agree with TRBD1. The TCR sequence derives from a young man in good health and CMV-seronegative. Sequenced input: PBMCs. The chain's CDR3 is CASSYSGQGAYGQYF. As DNA, the CDR3 is TGTGCCAGCAGTTACTCGGGGCAGGGGGCCTACGGGCAGTACTTC.